This TCR beta chain emerged from a study of neoadjuvant anti-PD-1 for oral cavity cancer. Study overall: Patients mostly received three to four biweekly nivolumab doses at 3 mg/kg before surgery.

TCRdb keeps only in-frame clones here, not all; method: immunoSEQ multiplex PCR. Of 55,000 to 75,000 clones in the sample, roughly 84% were seen once. Trimming pared 4 bases from V and 0 bases from J, leaving 4 bases between. CDR1 is MNHNS and CDR2 is SASEGT in the germline V gene. The CDR3 has 13 amino acids. Sequenced material: PBMCs, taken before nivolumab (anti-PD-1) treatment. The TCR originated in a person between 40 and 85 years old with oral cavity squamous cell carcinoma. The chain carries TRBV6-1 and TRBJ1-5; D is ambiguous. The chain's CDR3 is CASSGGSNQPQHF. In DNA form, the CDR3 reads TGTGCCAGCAGTGGGGGTAGCAATCAGCCCCAGCATTTT.